The 31 T cell receptor beta chains below were found in one sample sequenced in a study of CD4 and CD8 cells across lung adenocarcinoma regions (dated 2018 in TCRdb). Library generation was performed with PCR. The sequencing machine was a HiSeq X Ten. TCRdb handled the public reads itself, with Q25 trimming in fastp and clone calling in MiXCR, and kept productive beta chains. CDR3 protein sequences are deduplicated, and each keeps its most common genes and DNA. Recorded for this sample are around 20,000 distinct CDR3 sequences; 50% of them occurred a single time. The biggest ten clones account for 34% of the sample. What was sequenced was CD8+ T cells from the margin of a lung tumor. The cell subset or site label corresponds to: tumor margin region. The receptors come from a male donor with lung adenocarcinoma. The CD4 and CD8 labels of this study may be unreliable.

V gene TRBV6-1 combines with J gene TRBJ2-1, with TRBD1 matching 8 bases. This CDR3 is 18 amino acids long. CDR1 MNHNS and CDR2 SASEGT come from the germline V gene. The V and J ends lost 3 bases and 3 bases, in that order; junction bases with no gene match: 13. Written as DNA, the CDR3 is TGTGCCAGCAGTGACCCAATAAAGACAGGGGTCGTCTACAATGAGCAGTTCTTC. Its protein is CASSDPIKTGVVYNEQFF.

This chain uses TRBV7-2 with TRBJ2-5; 10 bases are shared with TRBD2. The CDR3 runs 14 residues. Trimming took 3 bases from V and 11 from J; bases not matched to a gene: 9. Looked up from germline, CDR1 is SGHTA and CDR2 is FQGNSA. CDR3 amino acids: CASSFFIAGGRQYF. The DNA of the CDR3 is TGTGCCAGCAGCTTTTTCATAGCGGGAGGTCGGCAGTACTTC. The whole variable domain, remainder taken from reference TRBV7-2 and TRBJ2-5, is GAGVSQSPSNKVTEKGKDVELRCDPISGHTALYWYRQSLGQGLEFLIYFQGNSAPDKSGLPSDRFSAERTGGSVSTLTIQRTQQEDSAVYLCASSFFIAGGRQYFGPGTRLLVL.

This clonotype showed up just a few times. V usage is TRBV7-2 and J usage is TRBJ1-2; D may be TRBD1 (5 bases). With 7 bases removed from V and 4 bases from J, the gap between germline ends came to 19 bases. In germline, CDR1 is SGHTA, CDR2 FQGNSA. The CDR3 is 15 residues long. In DNA, the CDR3 is TGTGCCAGCACTCCCGGGACGCAGATCAGCTATGGCTACACCTTC. It is translated as CASTPGTQISYGYTF.

This clonotype was observed many times. V usage is TRBV27 and J usage is TRBJ2-3, with 12 nucleotides matching TRBD2. Unmatched junction bases numbered 5, after V lost 7 bases and J lost 3 bases. This CDR3 contains 15 residues. Germline values: CDR1 MNHEY, CDR2 SMNVEV (reference sequence). The CDR3 loop is CASNYGTSGTDTQYF. In DNA form, the CDR3 reads TGTGCCAGCAATTACGGGACTAGCGGGACAGATACGCAGTATTTT.

This chain joins TRBV25-1 and TRBJ2-1; D remains unclear. Germline assignment: CDR1 MGHDK and CDR2 SYGVNS. The CDR3 loop spans 12 amino acids. The germline V and J ends were trimmed by 4 bases and 5 bases, with 6 bases remaining between them. The CDR3, as DNA: TGTGCCAGCAGTGTACTCCACAATGAGCAGTTCTTC. Its translation: CASSVLHNEQFF.

This clonotype is medium-sized in the sample. The chain employs TRBV10-1 and TRBJ2-1; maybe TRBD2 (6 bases). Germline V gives CDR1 WNHNN, CDR2 SYGVQD (reference sequence). CDR3 length: 17 amino acids. Deletions cut 11 bases from V and 4 bases from J, with 27 bases between. CDR3 sequence: CARLPGTPCTKYNEQFF. The CDR3 DNA reads TGCGCCCGCTTGCCCGGGACTCCCTGCACTAAGTACAATGAGCAGTTCTTC.

V usage is TRBV5-1 and J usage is TRBJ2-1, with D perhaps TRBD1 (6 bases). The DNA end is more similar to TRBJ2-5, so the J call may be wrong. The V gene's germline CDR1 is SGHRS and CDR2 YFSETQ. The CDR3 contains 13 residues. The CDR3 nucleotides are TGCGCCAGCAGCCCGGACAGCCAAGAGACCCAGTACTTC. Amino acids: CASSPDSQETQYF.

J is TRBJ1-2 and V is TRBV6-1, with D perhaps matching TRBD1 (6 bases). The CDR3 runs to 14 residues. V was shortened by 5 bases and J by 4 bases, with 14 bases between the two germline ends. Per germline, CDR1 MNHNS and CDR2 SASEGT. CDR3 loop: CASSQQGLSYGYTF. The CDR3 bases are TGTGCCAGCAGTCAACAGGGTCTCTCCTATGGCTACACCTTC.

The chain uses TRBV15 and TRBJ2-5; 9 bases are shared with TRBD1. This CDR3 spans 15 amino acids. Germline trimming cut 5 bases from V and 5 bases from J; bases unmatched to any gene: 9. Germline V CDR1 and CDR2: LNHNV, YYDKDF (reference sequence). CDR3: CATSGQGQGPETQYF. DNA for the CDR3: TGTGCCACCAGCGGCCAGGGACAGGGTCCTGAGACCCAGTACTTC. The full variable domain, completed using reference TRBV15 and TRBJ2-5, is DAMVIQNPRYQVTQFGKPVTLSCSQTLNHNVMYWYQQKSSQAPKLLFHYYDKDFNNEADTPDNFQSRRPNTSFCFLDIRSPGLGDTAMYLCATSGQGQGPETQYFGPGTRLLVL.

Comments on this clonotype: Germline is not matched at one junction end, which may reflect a read error. V and J are TRBV27 and TRBJ2-3; no definite D call. The CDR3 loop spans 15 amino acids. Germline CDR1 is MNHEY and CDR2 is SMNVEV (reference sequence). The CDR3 loop reads CARSLQPASNDTQYF. In DNA form, the CDR3 reads TGTGCCCGCAGTTTGCAGCCTGCCAGCAACGATACGCAGTATTTT.

This clonotype was seen more than once but under ten times. The V call is TRBV6-5, the J call TRBJ2-7, with TRBD1 identical over 7 bases. The trim removed 0 bases at V and 3 bases at J, leaving 8 bases unmatched. The CDR3 length is 16 residues. Germline CDR1 is MNHEY and CDR2 is SVGAGI. CDR3 amino acids: CASSYSFRQGRYEQYF. Written as DNA, the CDR3 is TGTGCCAGCAGTTACTCGTTTCGACAGGGACGCTACGAGCAGTACTTC.

For this clonotype: The junction departs from germline at one end; a sequencing error may be responsible. This sequence joins TRBV24-1 and TRBJ2-3; the D gene is possibly TRBD2 (6 bases). The CDR3 has 16 amino acids. Germline V gene data show CDR1 as KGHDR and CDR2 as SFDVKD. CDR3 residues: CATSVSGVCAKDTQYF. The CDR3 nucleotides read TGTGCCACCAGTGTCTCGGGGGTGTGCGCCAAAGATACGCAGTATTTC.

This clonotype has just a few counts. The rearrangement uses TRBV10-2 and TRBJ2-1, with 14 nucleotides matching TRBD2. The CDR3 loop spans 18 amino acids. In germline, CDR1 is WSHSY, CDR2 SAAADI. Trimming cost V 4 bases and J 1 base; bases outside gene matches: 6. As DNA, the CDR3 is TGCGCCAGCAGTGGGGGGACTAGCGGGGGTGGGTCCTACAATGAGCAGTTCTTC. Its translation: CASSGGTSGGGSYNEQFF.

Relative to its sample, this clonotype is large. V and J are TRBV10-3 and TRBJ2-1, with D perhaps matching TRBD2 (6 bases). CDR1 is ENHRY, CDR2 SYGVKD, per germline. Deletions cut 5 bases from V and 5 bases from J, with 13 bases between. The CDR3 has 14 amino acids. The CDR3 sequence is CAISPGEYNNEQFF. CDR3 DNA: TGTGCCATCAGTCCGGGGGAGTATAACAATGAGCAGTTCTTC.

V gene TRBV6-1 combines with J gene TRBJ1-1; D is possibly TRBD1 (5 bases). This CDR3 region has 14 residues. The ends were cut back, 6 bases at V and 5 bases at J, with 16 bases in the middle. Per germline, CDR1 MNHNS and CDR2 SASEGT. CDR3 nucleotide sequence: TGTGCCAGCAGCCACGGGGGGTTTGGTACTGAAGCTTTCTTT. Amino acid sequence: CASSHGGFGTEAFF.

This chain joins TRBV28 and TRBJ2-1, with 9 bases matching TRBD1. Germline V gene sequence: CDR1 MDHEN, CDR2 SYDVKM. J lost 2 bases, V lost 6 bases, and 5 bases had no gene match. CDR3 length equals 15 residues. The CDR3 loop reads CASSLRTGAYNEQFF. CDR3 DNA: TGTGCCAGCAGCCTCCGGACAGGGGCCTACAATGAGCAGTTCTTC.

The chain carries TRBV11-2 and TRBJ2-1; 9 nucleotides match TRBD2. TRBJ2-7 explains the end of the DNA better; the J call may be wrong. Per the germline V gene, CDR1 is SGHAT and CDR2 is FQNNGV. CDR3 length: 15 residues. The CDR3 DNA is TGTGCCAGCAGCTTCCTTAGCGGGAGTCCCTACGAGCAGTACTTC. The encoded protein is CASSFLSGSPYEQYF.

This clonotype was counted at least ten times. The chain links TRBV6-5 to TRBJ1-6; no clear D gene. The CDR3 contains 15 residues. Germline CDR1 reads MNHEY; CDR2 reads SVGAGI. The germline V and J ends were trimmed by 0 bases and 11 bases, with 14 bases remaining between them. CDR3 loop: CASSYSRQDRTPLHF. CDR3 coding DNA: TGTGCCAGCAGTTACTCGAGGCAAGACCGTACACCCCTCCACTTT.

The chain joins TRBV12-3 or TRBV12-4 to TRBJ2-1; TRBD2 might be the D (5 bases). The V and J ends lost 1 base and 7 bases respectively, with 20 bases between them. The CDR3 loop spans 17 amino acids. This CDR3 is CASSLGIGSMVGNEQFF. The CDR3 coding sequence is TGTGCCAGCAGTTTAGGGATTGGGAGTATGGTCGGGAATGAGCAGTTCTTC.

This chain connects TRBV7-8 to TRBJ2-1, with 7 bases lining up with TRBD1. TRBJ2-5 explains the end of the DNA better; the J call may be wrong. CDR3 length: 16 residues. Germline CDR1 SGHVS, CDR2 FQNEAQ. CDR3 nucleotides: TGTGCCAGCAGCTTTTCGACAGGGTTGGGGTTAGAGACCCAGTACTTC. Protein product: CASSFSTGLGLETQYF.

This clonotype was counted between two and nine times. The V and J genes are TRBV27 and TRBJ2-5, with D maybe TRBD1 (6 bases). The DNA end is more similar to TRBJ2-7, so the J call may be wrong. Germline V gene sequence: CDR1 MNHEY, CDR2 SMNVEV (reference sequence). The CDR3 runs to 14 residues. The CDR3: CASSFGRGHYEQYF. CDR3 bases: TGTGCCAGCAGTTTCGGCAGGGGACACTACGAGCAGTACTTC.

This clonotype was detected a few times. This rearrangement joins TRBV6-1 to TRBJ1-2; 8 positions agree with TRBD1. The CDR3 spans 14 residues. Per germline, CDR1 MNHNS and CDR2 SASEGT. The trim removed 8 bases at V and 4 bases at J, leaving 9 bases unmatched. The CDR3 here is CASLSRGLSYGYTF. CDR3 bases: TGTGCCAGCCTTAGCAGGGGGCTCTCCTATGGCTACACCTTC.

The rearrangement uses TRBV6-1 and TRBJ2-4; D remains unclear. Trimming stripped 0 bases from V and 13 bases from J, with 22 bases between. Germline V gene sequence: CDR1 MNHNS, CDR2 SASEGT. There are 16 residues in the CDR3. The CDR3 DNA reads TGTGCCAGCAGTGAAGCCGGGCCATGGGTCGAGGATACGCAGTACTTC. Its translation is CASSEAGPWVEDTQYF.

The chain recombines TRBV27 with TRBJ2-3; 8 bases are shared with TRBD1. The CDR3 length is 15 residues. Trimming at V came to 5 bases and at J to 2 bases, leaving 6 bases not matched to a gene. Per germline, CDR1 MNHEY and CDR2 SMNVEV (reference sequence). The CDR3 spells CASSPDRAFTDTQYF. The CDR3 region has the DNA TGTGCCAGCAGTCCGGACAGGGCCTTCACAGATACGCAGTATTTT.

J is TRBJ2-6 and V is TRBV6-1; D possibly corresponds to TRBD2 (7 bases). Germline V gene sequence: CDR1 MNHNS, CDR2 SASEGT. CDR3 length: 17 amino acids. Trimming shortened V by 11 bases and J by 4 bases, and 24 bases separated the two germline ends. The CDR3 loop reads CAGGEGGGAGGANVLTF. The CDR3, as DNA: TGTGCCGGCGGTGAAGGGGGGGGGGCGGGGGGGGCCAACGTCCTGACTTTC.

There are many counts of this clonotype. This rearrangement joins TRBV10-2 to TRBJ1-2; 7 bases are a match to TRBD1. CDR1 WSHSY and CDR2 SAAADI come from the germline V gene. This CDR3 region has 13 residues. Trimming at V came to 6 bases and at J to 8 bases, leaving 9 bases not matched to a gene. CDR3 DNA sequence: TGCGCCAGCAGCAGGGGGGCAGGGGACGGCTACACCTTC. Translation gives CASSRGAGDGYTF.

This clonotype has a single count. This chain connects TRBV10-3 to TRBJ2-1, with D maybe TRBD1 (7 bases). Germline V CDR1 and CDR2: ENHRY, SYGVKD. The CDR3 length is 16 residues. The CDR3 reads CSTQGTSPSSYNEQFF. CDR3 in DNA: TGTTCAACACAGGGGACTTCGCCTAGCTCCTACAATGAGCAGTTCTTC.

The chain links TRBV6-5 to TRBJ2-1, with D possibly matching TRBD2 (6 bases). The CDR3 is 16 amino acids. Germline V gene sequence: CDR1 MNHEY, CDR2 SVGAGI. V gave up 0 bases and J gave up 0 bases, with 9 bases separating them. CDR3 in amino acids: CASSYSETSSYNEQFF. The CDR3 DNA reads TGTGCCAGCAGTTACTCTGAGACTAGCTCCTACAATGAGCAGTTCTTC.

This clonotype was detected ten times or more. V and J are TRBV28 and TRBJ2-5, with D possibly matching TRBD2 (6 bases). Germline CDR1 is MDHEN and CDR2 is SYDVKM. The length of the CDR3 is 16 residues. The V gene lost 6 bases and the J gene lost 2 bases, with 19 bases spanning the gap. The CDR3 here is CASRPWGGAGQETQYF. The CDR3 nucleotides are TGTGCCAGCAGGCCCTGGGGAGGTGCGGGACAAGAGACCCAGTACTTC.

The J gene is TRBJ2-2, the V gene TRBV12-3 or TRBV12-4, with D tentatively TRBD2 (6 bases). This CDR3 has 15 residues. Trimming pared 5 bases from V and 6 bases from J, leaving 16 bases between. The CDR3 reads CASSTLYGLSGELFF. The CDR3 nucleotides are TGTGCCAGCAGTACGCTTTATGGACTATCCGGGGAGCTGTTTTTT.

The V gene is TRBV10-3, the J gene TRBJ2-1; possible D gene TRBD1, 6 bases. The ends were cut back, 6 bases at V and 7 bases at J, with 16 bases in the middle. CDR1 is ENHRY and CDR2 is SYGVKD in the germline V gene. The CDR3 spans 14 residues. The CDR3: CAIRGAVATNEQFF. The CDR3 nucleotides read TGTGCCATCAGGGGGGCGGTCGCAACAAATGAGCAGTTCTTC.